This is a list of T cell receptor beta chains from one sample in a study of blood T cell repertoires in COVID-19. Sequencing was performed with immunoSEQ multiplex PCR; in TCRdb, only in-frame clones are kept and a portion is missing. Found here are approximately 220,000 clones, 85% of them singletons; the top ten hold around a sixth. The source material was PBMCs or T cells enriched from blood (not recorded which). The receptors originated from a middle-aged man who had recovered from COVID-19. Each CDR3 is given with its conserved first and last residue. A D gene is named only where the DNA matches it firmly. The size field is filled for only some rows; it gives once, few, many or a size class.

V gene,clone size,J gene,CDR3 length,D gene,CDR3 protein,CDR3 DNA
TRBV4-1,few,TRBJ1-2,16,NA,CASSQVQVFRGYGYTF,TGCGCCAGCAGCCAAGTTCAAGTTTTCCGGGGCTATGGCTACACCTTC
TRBV21-1,NA,TRBJ2-5,15,NA,CASELERLKRETQYF,TGTGCCAGCGAATTAGAGAGACTAAAACGGGAGACCCAGTACTTC
TRBV7-8,NA,TRBJ1-2,12,NA,CASSSPGHQHTF,TGTGCCAGCAGCTCACCGGGACATCAGCACACCTTC
TRBV19,NA,TRBJ1-4,15,NA,CASSSRTTTNEKLFF,TGTGCCAGTAGTTCACGGACAACAACTAATGAAAAACTGTTTTTT
TRBV30,NA,TRBJ1-1,11,NA,CAWSVLAEAFF,TGTGCCTGGAGTGTACTCGCTGAAGCTTTCTTT
TRBV12-3/TRBV12-4,NA,TRBJ2-7,11,NA,CASSPAYEQYF,TGTGCCAGCAGTCCCGCCTACGAGCAGTACTTC
TRBV7-2,NA,TRBJ2-7,16,TRBD1,CASSQTRRGGFYEQYF,TGTGCCAGCAGTCAGACTCGCAGAGGGGGCTTCTACGAGCAGTACTTC
TRBV9,NA,TRBJ2-1,15,TRBD2,CASSVAGLGSNEQFF,TGTGCCAGCAGCGTAGCAGGACTAGGGAGCAATGAGCAGTTCTTC
TRBV27,NA,TRBJ2-7,15,TRBD2,CASSPAGLASYEQYF,TGTGCCAGCAGTCCCGCCGGACTAGCGAGTTACGAGCAGTACTTC
TRBV19,NA,TRBJ1-2,12,NA,CASSRTSYGYTF,TGTGCCAGTAGTCGGACATCTTATGGCTACACCTTC
TRBV29-1,NA,TRBJ2-7,14,TRBD1,CSVEGTGENYEQYF,TGCAGCGTTGAAGGAACAGGGGAAAACTACGAGCAGTACTTC
TRBV30,NA,TRBJ1-2,12,TRBD1,CAWTQGVYGYTF,TGTGCCTGGACTCAGGGGGTGTATGGCTACACCTTC
TRBV18,few,TRBJ2-5,16,NA,CASSLSGTTGQETQYF,TGTGCCAGCTCACTCTCCGGGACAACCGGACAAGAGACCCAGTACTTC
TRBV7-9,NA,TRBJ2-5,14,NA,CASRPTGSQETQYF,TGTGCCAGCCGCCCGACAGGATCACAAGAGACCCAGTACTTC
TRBV6-5,NA,TRBJ2-3,13,NA,CASSYPGTDTQYF,TGTGCCAGCAGTTATCCGGGCACAGATACGCAGTATTTT
TRBV9,NA,TRBJ2-1,15,TRBD2,CASSETGTSSNEQFF,TGTGCCAGCAGCGAAACCGGGACTAGCTCCAATGAGCAGTTCTTC
TRBV10-2,NA,TRBJ2-7,15,TRBD1,CASRKTTGLLSEQYF,TGCGCCAGCAGAAAAACGACAGGGCTCCTCTCCGAGCAGTACTTC
TRBV5-1,NA,TRBJ1-1,15,NA,CASSFRDIVNTEAFF,TGCGCCAGCAGCTTCCGCGACATTGTGAACACTGAAGCTTTCTTT
TRBV5-1,NA,TRBJ2-7,15,TRBD2,CASSSTSGSPDEQYF,TGCGCCAGCAGCTCAACTAGCGGGAGCCCCGACGAGCAGTACTTC
TRBV4-1,NA,TRBJ2-1,18,TRBD2,CASSQEQGGLAGANEQFF,TGCGCCAGCAGCCAAGAACAGGGAGGGCTAGCGGGAGCGAATGAGCAGTTCTTC
TRBV28,NA,TRBJ2-3,15,TRBD1,CASSPPTGALDTQYF,TGTGCCAGCAGTCCTCCGACAGGGGCTCTAGATACGCAGTATTTT
TRBV9,NA,TRBJ2-7,15,NA,CASSVGRGLAYEQYF,TGTGCCAGCAGCGTAGGGAGAGGGTTGGCCTACGAGCAGTACTTC
TRBV5-6,few,TRBJ2-7,14,NA,CASSPYTGLYEQYF,TGTGCCAGCAGCCCTTACACAGGGCTCTACGAGCAGTACTTC
TRBV3-1/TRBV3-2,NA,TRBJ2-7,12,TRBD2,CASKREAYEQYF,TGTGCCAGCAAGCGGGAGGCCTACGAGCAGTACTTC
TRBV19,once,TRBJ2-3,16,TRBD2,CASSAGLAGNTDTQYF,TGTGCCAGTAGTGCCGGACTAGCGGGGAACACAGATACGCAGTATTTT
TRBV4-1,NA,TRBJ2-7,14,NA,CASSQAVYAYEQYF,TGCGCCAGCAGCCAAGCGGTGTACGCCTACGAGCAGTACTTC
TRBV29-1,NA,TRBJ1-2,13,NA,CSVDWASNRGYTF,TGCAGCGTTGATTGGGCGTCCAATCGTGGCTACACCTTC
TRBV13,NA,TRBJ1-6,14,NA,CASSLDSGNSPLHF,TGTGCCAGCAGCTTAGATTCCGGGAATTCACCCCTCCACTTT
TRBV7-6,NA,TRBJ2-7,13,NA,CASSLELGYEQYF,TGTGCCAGCAGCTTAGAACTAGGATACGAGCAGTACTTC
TRBV30,NA,TRBJ2-7,13,TRBD2,CAWSVDRGGEQYF,TGTGCCTGGAGTGTGGACCGCGGGGGCGAGCAGTACTTC
TRBV7-2,NA,TRBJ2-4,15,TRBD1,CASSLGDRDQDIQYF,TGTGCCAGCAGCCTAGGGGACAGGGACCAGGACATTCAGTACTTC
TRBV11-2,NA,TRBJ1-3,13,NA,CASSFEQDSTIYF,TGTGCCAGCAGCTTCGAACAGGACAGCACCATATATTTT
TRBV21-1,NA,TRBJ2-1,19,NA,CASSNRGWWGLDNKNEQFF,TGTGCCAGCAGCAATCGGGGCTGGTGGGGACTAGATAATAAAAATGAGCAGTTCTTC
TRBV5-6,NA,TRBJ2-7,15,TRBD1,CASSPGRQGVYEQYF,TGTGCCAGCAGCCCCGGACGGCAGGGGGTCTACGAGCAGTACTTC
TRBV5-1,NA,TRBJ2-2,16,TRBD1,CASSLEDRAGTGELFF,TGCGCCAGCAGCCTTGAGGACAGGGCCGGCACCGGGGAGCTGTTTTTT
TRBV27,once,TRBJ2-1,14,TRBD1,CASTPDRGQDEQFF,TGTGCCAGCACCCCGGACAGGGGGCAAGATGAGCAGTTCTTC
TRBV28,NA,TRBJ2-7,13,NA,CASSVGSSYEQYF,TGTGCCAGCAGCGTCGGGAGTTCCTACGAGCAGTACTTC
TRBV6-2/TRBV6-3,NA,TRBJ1-1,14,NA,CASSSTGMNTEAFF,TGTGCCAGCAGTTCAACAGGGATGAACACTGAAGCTTTCTTT
TRBV30,NA,TRBJ1-6,11,NA,CAWDHSSPLHF,TGTGCCTGGGATCACAGTTCACCCCTCCACTTT
TRBV7-8,NA,TRBJ2-5,14,NA,CASSLGGDGETQYF,TGTGCCAGCAGCTTAGGGGGAGACGGAGAGACCCAGTACTTC
TRBV6-4,NA,TRBJ2-7,14,TRBD1,CASNRQGGSYEQYF,TGTGCCAGCAATAGACAGGGGGGGTCCTACGAGCAGTACTTC
TRBV29-1,NA,TRBJ2-1,11,NA,CSVVHYNEQFF,TGCAGCGTTGTTCACTACAATGAGCAGTTCTTC
TRBV15,NA,TRBJ2-7,13,TRBD2,CATGRGRFFEQYF,TGTGCCACCGGGAGGGGCAGGTTCTTCGAGCAGTACTTC
TRBV20-1,NA,TRBJ2-1,14,NA,CSASGAGGGDEQFF,TGCAGTGCTAGTGGGGCTGGAGGGGGGGATGAGCAGTTCTTC
TRBV9,NA,TRBJ2-1,18,TRBD2,CASSPTAGRSSAYNEQFF,TGTGCCAGCAGCCCTACAGCGGGGAGGAGTTCCGCCTACAATGAGCAGTTCTTC
TRBV5-1,NA,TRBJ2-7,18,TRBD2,CASSPGLAGGLASYEQYF,TGCGCCAGCAGCCCCGGACTAGCGGGAGGACTAGCCTCCTACGAGCAGTACTTC
TRBV13,NA,TRBJ2-4,17,NA,CASSMGPLRGAKNIQYF,TGTGCCAGCAGCATGGGACCTCTCCGGGGGGCCAAAAACATTCAGTACTTC
TRBV12-3/TRBV12-4,NA,TRBJ1-3,12,NA,CASSFLLGRIDF,TGTGCCAGCAGTTTCCTCCTGGGCAGGATAGATTTT
TRBV19,NA,TRBJ2-3,15,TRBD1,CASSIAGQGPDTQYF,TGTGCCAGTAGTATAGCGGGACAGGGTCCAGATACGCAGTATTTT
TRBV5-1,NA,TRBJ2-2,14,TRBD2,CASGKRETTGELFF,TGCGCCAGCGGCAAGCGGGAGACCACCGGGGAGCTGTTTTTT
TRBV29-1,NA,TRBJ1-1,13,NA,CSVALQQNTEAFF,TGCAGCGTTGCATTGCAACAGAACACTGAAGCTTTCTTT
TRBV4-3,NA,TRBJ1-1,13,NA,CASSQQGSTEAFF,TGCGCCAGCAGTCAACAGGGTAGCACTGAAGCTTTCTTT
TRBV6-5,NA,TRBJ2-7,13,TRBD1,CASSFRTGYEQYF,TGTGCCAGCAGTTTCCGGACAGGGTACGAGCAGTACTTC
TRBV6-5,NA,TRBJ2-7,15,NA,CASMRERRGFYEQYF,TGTGCCAGCATGAGGGAGCGGAGGGGATTCTACGAGCAGTACTTC
TRBV30,NA,TRBJ1-5,16,TRBD1,CAWSQSGTAYNQPQHF,TGTGCCTGGAGTCAATCCGGGACAGCCTACAATCAGCCCCAGCATTTT
TRBV21-1,NA,TRBJ2-7,14,NA,CASSKVWLTYEQYF,TGTGCCAGCAGCAAAGTCTGGCTCACCTACGAGCAGTACTTC
TRBV7-3,NA,TRBJ2-3,17,TRBD2,CASSPAGPSQGTDTQYF,TGTGCCAGCAGCCCAGCGGGACCCTCGCAAGGCACAGATACGCAGTATTTT
TRBV5-4,NA,TRBJ2-1,17,TRBD2,CASSRDASGSSYNEQFF,TGTGCCAGCAGCCGCGATGCTAGCGGGAGCTCCTACAATGAGCAGTTCTTC
TRBV19,NA,TRBJ1-2,17,TRBD1,CASSIRLRDRGNYGYTF,TGTGCCAGTAGTATAAGATTGAGGGACAGGGGAAACTATGGCTACACCTTC
TRBV7-3,NA,TRBJ2-7,13,NA,CASSRDLTYEQYF,TGTGCCAGCAGCAGGGACTTAACCTACGAGCAGTACTTC